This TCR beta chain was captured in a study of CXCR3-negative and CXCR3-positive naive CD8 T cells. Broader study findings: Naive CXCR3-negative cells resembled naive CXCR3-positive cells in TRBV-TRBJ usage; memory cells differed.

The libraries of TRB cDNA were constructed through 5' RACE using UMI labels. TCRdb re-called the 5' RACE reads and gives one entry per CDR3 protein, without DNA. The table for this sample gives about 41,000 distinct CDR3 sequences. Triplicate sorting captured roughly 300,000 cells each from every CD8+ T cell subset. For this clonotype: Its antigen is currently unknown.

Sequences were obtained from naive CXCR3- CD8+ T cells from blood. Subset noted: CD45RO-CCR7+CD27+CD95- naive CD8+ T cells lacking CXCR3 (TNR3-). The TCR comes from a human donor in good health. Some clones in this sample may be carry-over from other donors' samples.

Here the CDR3 reads CSASAGVSGNTIYF. The V call is TRBV20-1, the J call TRBJ1-3. Germline V gene lookup returns CDR1 DFQATT and CDR2 SNEGSKA (reference sequence). The CDR3 length is 14 residues.